The clone carrying this T cell receptor beta chain was seen at least ten times. The CDR3 spans 13 residues. Germline loops: CDR1 SGHNT, CDR2 YENEEA. With 8 bases removed from V and 5 bases from J, the gap between germline ends came to 12 bases. Before thyroid surgery, none of the patients had received any treatment. The data stem from a study of metastatic and nonmetastatic thyroid tumors. TCRdb re-called the PCR reads through MiXCR. The sample consists of about 30,000 clones, about 4.1% of them appearing once. The specimen was blood. The genes are TRBV11-3 and TRBJ2-2; D is ambiguous. The source of this sequence is a female donor with papillary thyroid cancer or a benign thyroid nodule (not recorded which). Some clones in this sample may be carry-over from other donors' samples. In DNA, the CDR3 is TGTGCCAGCGGATTGTCGGAAACCGGGGAGCTGTTTTTT. Translated: CASGLSETGELFF.